This is a list of T cell receptor beta chains from one sample in a study of T cell changes during pregnancy in multiple sclerosis. The repertoire was sequenced with immunoSEQ multiplex PCR; TCRdb's copy has only in-frame clones and lacks some. The data show approximately 100,000 clones, roughly nine tenths seen once. Sequences were derived from peripheral blood, sampled after pregnancy. The source of these receptors is a female donor with multiple sclerosis, enrolled in a pregnancy study. Both conserved end residues are part of each CDR3. Each record gives: clone size, J gene, CDR3 length, D gene, V gene, CDR3 protein, CDR3 DNA. D genes are given only for firm matches. Clone size, where shown, is once, few, many, or a class for clones that have expanded.

. TRBJ1-4 14 . TRBV5-1 CASRPQGTNEKLFF TGCGCCAGCAGACCACAGGGCACTAATGAAAAACTGTTTTTT
. TRBJ2-7 16 . TRBV6-1 CASSEYGGPSSYEQYF TGTGCCAGCAGTGAATATGGAGGTCCAAGCTCCTACGAGCAGTACTTC
. TRBJ1-1 16 TRBD1 TRBV25-1 CASSGGTGRSNTEAFF TGTGCCAGCAGTGGAGGGACAGGGAGATCGAACACTGAAGCTTTCTTT
. TRBJ2-5 17 . TRBV7-6 CASSREGPGQGQETQYF TGTGCCAGCAGCCGGGAGGGACCGGGACAGGGCCAAGAGACCCAGTACTTC
few TRBJ1-2 17 TRBD1 TRBV11-1 CASSLRTGPGLNYGYTF TGTGCCAGCAGCTTACGGACAGGGCCCGGTTTAAACTATGGCTACACCTTC
. TRBJ1-1 12 . TRBV2 CASRLGFTEAFF TGTGCCAGCAGGCTCGGGTTCACTGAAGCTTTCTTT
. TRBJ2-1 14 . TRBV4-1 CASSQSPVVDEQFF TGCGCCAGCAGCCAAAGTCCTGTAGTCGATGAGCAGTTCTTC
few TRBJ2-1 16 . TRBV5-1 CASSLAETGFHNEQFF TGCGCCAGCAGCTTGGCCGAGACGGGGTTCCACAATGAGCAGTTCTTC
. TRBJ1-4 15 TRBD1 TRBV27 CASSPQTGGNEKLFF TGTGCCAGCAGCCCTCAGACAGGGGGGAATGAAAAACTGTTTTTT
. TRBJ2-2 14 TRBD2 TRBV27 CASSLAGVTGELFF TGTGCCAGCAGTTTAGCGGGGGTTACCGGGGAGCTGTTTTTT
. TRBJ2-1 11 TRBD1 TRBV18 CASSGTVEQFF TGTGCCAGCTCGGGGACAGTTGAGCAGTTCTTC
. TRBJ2-5 14 TRBD2 TRBV10-3 CAISMTSAQETQYF TGTGCCATCAGTATGACTAGCGCGCAAGAGACCCAGTACTTC
. TRBJ1-3 14 . TRBV9 CASTLGTSGNTIYF TGTGCCAGCACCCTAGGCACTTCTGGAAACACCATATATTTT
. TRBJ1-3 13 . TRBV5-5 CATGHASRNTIYF TGTGCCACAGGACACGCAAGCCGAAACACCATATATTTT
. TRBJ2-7 14 TRBD2 TRBV6-7 CASSAGLASYEQYF TGTGCCAGCAGTGCGGGACTAGCGTCCTACGAGCAGTACTTC
once TRBJ2-4 14 . TRBV5-1 CASSPGGGSNIQYF TGCGCCAGCAGCCCCGGCGGAGGGTCAAACATTCAGTACTTC
. TRBJ1-6 15 . TRBV6-1 CASSEAAVYNSPLHF TGTGCCAGCAGTGAAGCGGCAGTCTATAATTCACCCCTCCACTTT
. TRBJ1-2 16 TRBD1 TRBV5-1 CASSLVTGATGYGYTF TGCGCCAGCAGCTTGGTGACAGGGGCCACCGGCTATGGCTACACCTTC
. TRBJ2-7 14 . TRBV19 CASSHRAYSYEQYF TGTGCCAGTAGCCACAGGGCCTACTCCTACGAGCAGTACTTC
. TRBJ1-1 15 . TRBV19 CASTTWGAGDTEAFF TGTGCCAGTACTACCTGGGGAGCAGGCGACACTGAAGCTTTCTTT
once TRBJ2-5 16 TRBD1 TRBV6-5 CASSYSWTGAVETQYF TGTGCCAGCAGTTACTCGTGGACAGGGGCGGTGGAGACCCAGTACTTC
. TRBJ2-7 11 . TRBV20-1 CSAIQGYEQYF TGCAGTGCCATACAGGGTTACGAGCAGTACTTC
. TRBJ1-2 11 . TRBV20-1 CSVGGKMGYTF TGCAGTGTCGGGGGTAAAATGGGCTACACCTTC
. TRBJ2-1 17 . TRBV12-2 CASRLARREGSYNEQFF TGTGCAAGTCGCTTAGCGCGCAGGGAGGGGTCCTACAATGAGCAGTTCTTC
. TRBJ1-2 17 TRBD1 TRBV6-1 CASSESEGARPLYGYTF TGTGCCAGCAGTGAATCGGAGGGGGCTCGGCCCCTTTATGGCTACACCTTC
once TRBJ2-1 16 . TRBV25-1 CASSEDISGPGDEQFF TGTGCCAGCAGTGAAGATATAAGCGGGCCCGGGGATGAGCAGTTCTTC
. TRBJ2-3 16 TRBD2 TRBV9 CASSQILRGVRDTQYF TGTGCCAGCAGCCAGATTTTGCGGGGGGTAAGAGATACGCAGTATTTT
few TRBJ1-1 13 TRBD1 TRBV7-9 CASTRDRGRGAFF TGTGCCAGCACCCGAGACAGGGGGCGAGGAGCTTTCTTT
. TRBJ2-1 18 TRBD2 TRBV5-6 CASSLYQGLAGLGNEQFF TGTGCCAGCAGCCTCTATCAGGGACTAGCGGGGCTGGGGAATGAGCAGTTCTTC
. TRBJ2-3 17 TRBD1 TRBV10-1 CASKKGARPEGTDTQYF TGCGCCAGCAAGAAGGGGGCCAGACCCGAAGGCACAGATACGCAGTATTTT
. TRBJ2-7 14 TRBD1 TRBV18 CASSPGQGPNEQYF TGTGCCAGCTCACCCGGACAGGGGCCTAACGAGCAGTACTTC
. TRBJ2-1 12 . TRBV5-1 CASSLNNNEQFF TGCGCCAGCAGCTTGAACAACAATGAGCAGTTCTTC
. TRBJ2-7 14 . TRBV7-8 CASSLGARQYEQYF TGTGCCAGCAGCTTAGGCGCCAGGCAGTACGAGCAGTACTTC
. TRBJ1-4 15 TRBD1 TRBV9 CASSESGTGGEKLFF TGTGCCAGCAGCGAATCCGGGACAGGGGGCGAAAAACTGTTTTTT
. TRBJ1-5 19 . TRBV2 CASSEDWTRQTLARQPQHF TGTGCCAGCAGTGAAGATTGGACGAGACAGACCTTAGCAAGGCAGCCCCAGCATTTT
. TRBJ2-7 17 TRBD2 TRBV5-4 CASSLGLGGEASYEQYF TGTGCCAGCAGCTTGGGGCTCGGGGGGGAAGCCTCCTACGAGCAGTACTTC
. TRBJ2-3 15 TRBD2 TRBV6-1 CASRGLAGGPDTQYF TGTGCCAGCAGGGGACTAGCGGGGGGGCCAGATACGCAGTATTTT
few TRBJ2-7 14 TRBD1 TRBV27 CASRDRDTSYEQYF TGTGCCAGCCGGGACAGGGATACGTCCTACGAGCAGTACTTC
. TRBJ2-4 14 . TRBV15 CATSIGGAKNIQYF TGTGCCACCAGTATTGGGGGGGCAAAAAACATTCAGTACTTC
. TRBJ1-5 15 . TRBV9 CASSEGLRSAEPQHF TGTGCCAGCAGCGAAGGCCTCCGGTCGGCGGAGCCCCAGCATTTT
. TRBJ2-7 15 TRBD1 TRBV2 CASSPSGTGGYEQYF TGTGCCAGCAGCCCTTCCGGGACAGGGGGCTACGAGCAGTACTTC
. TRBJ2-7 14 . TRBV7-8 CASSAPGPSYEQYF TGTGCCAGCAGCGCGCCGGGTCCCTCCTACGAGCAGTACTTC
. TRBJ1-5 10 . TRBV5-1 CASNLQPQHF TGCGCCAGCAATCTTCAGCCCCAGCATTTT
once TRBJ2-7 16 . TRBV6-5 CASSYSTRRGGYEQYF TGTGCCAGCAGTTATTCGACCCGCAGGGGTGGATACGAGCAGTACTTC
few TRBJ1-4 13 . TRBV13 CASSPGTSEKLFF TGTGCCAGCAGCCCCGGGACTTCCGAAAAACTGTTTTTT
few TRBJ1-2 15 TRBD1 TRBV5-4 CASSSRGQGVYGYTF TGTGCCAGCAGCTCCAGGGGACAGGGCGTCTATGGCTACACCTTC
once TRBJ2-4 16 TRBD1 TRBV13 CASSSWDSLAKNIQYF TGTGCCAGCAGCTCTTGGGACAGTCTAGCCAAAAACATTCAGTACTTC